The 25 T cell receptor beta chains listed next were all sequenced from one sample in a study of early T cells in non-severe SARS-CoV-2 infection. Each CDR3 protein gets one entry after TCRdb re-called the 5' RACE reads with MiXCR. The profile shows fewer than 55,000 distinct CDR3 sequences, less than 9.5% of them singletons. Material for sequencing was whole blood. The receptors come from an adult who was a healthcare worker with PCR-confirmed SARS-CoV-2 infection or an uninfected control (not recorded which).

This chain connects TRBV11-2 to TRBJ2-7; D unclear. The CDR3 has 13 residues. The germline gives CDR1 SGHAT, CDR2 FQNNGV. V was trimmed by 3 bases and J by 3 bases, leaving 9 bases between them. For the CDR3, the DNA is TGTGCCAGCAGCTTCGGGTCTCGCTACGAGCAGTACTTC. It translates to CASSFGSRYEQYF. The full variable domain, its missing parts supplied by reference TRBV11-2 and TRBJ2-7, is EAGVAQSPRYKIIEKRQSVAFWCNPISGHATLYWYQQILGQGPKLLIQFQNNGVVDDSQLPKDRFSAERLKGVDSTLKIQPAKLEDSAVYLCASSFGSRYEQYFGPGTRLTVT.

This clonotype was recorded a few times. CDR3: CASSLSLANYGYTF. CDR3 DNA: TGTGCCAGCAGCTTAAGTCTAGCTAACTATGGCTACACCTTC. V usage is TRBV5-5 and J usage is TRBJ1-2; D ambiguous. Trimming took off 2 bases at V and 0 bases at J, with 8 bases between the two ends. Germline CDR1 is SGHKS and CDR2 is YYEKEE (reference sequence). The CDR3 extends over 14 amino acids.

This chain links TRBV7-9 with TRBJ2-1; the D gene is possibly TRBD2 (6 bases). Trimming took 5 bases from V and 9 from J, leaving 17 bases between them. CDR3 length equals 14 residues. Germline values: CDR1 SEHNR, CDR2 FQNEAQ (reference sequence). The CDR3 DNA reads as TGTGCCAGCAGCCCAACAGGCCGGAGGGGTGAGCAGTTCTTC. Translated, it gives CASSPTGRRGEQFF. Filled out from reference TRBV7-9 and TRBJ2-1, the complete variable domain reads DTGVSQNPRHKITKRGQNVTFRCDPISEHNRLYWYRQTLGQGPEFLTYFQNEAQLEKSRLLSDRFSAERPKGSFSTLEIQRTEQGDSAMYLCASSPTGRRGEQFFGPGTRLTVL.

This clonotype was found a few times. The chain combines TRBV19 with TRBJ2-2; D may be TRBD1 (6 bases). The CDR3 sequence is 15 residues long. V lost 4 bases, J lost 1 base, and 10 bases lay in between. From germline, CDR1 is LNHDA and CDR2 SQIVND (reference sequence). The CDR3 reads CASSRDNRNTGELFF. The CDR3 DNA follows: TGTGCCAGTAGTAGGGACAACCGGAACACCGGGGAGCTGTTTTTT.

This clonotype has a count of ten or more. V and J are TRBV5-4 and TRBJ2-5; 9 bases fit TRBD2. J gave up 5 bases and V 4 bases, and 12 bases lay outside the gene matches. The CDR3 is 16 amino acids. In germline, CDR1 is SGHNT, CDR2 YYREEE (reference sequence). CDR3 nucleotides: TGTGCCAGCAGCCCCATGGCGCGGGAGGGCCGGGAGACCCAGTACTTC. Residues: CASSPMAREGRETQYF.

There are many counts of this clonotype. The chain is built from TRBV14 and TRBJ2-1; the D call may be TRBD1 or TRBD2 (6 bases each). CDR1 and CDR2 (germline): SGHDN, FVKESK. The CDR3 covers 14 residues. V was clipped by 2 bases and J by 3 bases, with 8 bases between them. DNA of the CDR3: TGTGCCAGCAGCCAAAGGGGGGTCTACAATGAGCAGTTCTTC. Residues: CASSQRGVYNEQFF.

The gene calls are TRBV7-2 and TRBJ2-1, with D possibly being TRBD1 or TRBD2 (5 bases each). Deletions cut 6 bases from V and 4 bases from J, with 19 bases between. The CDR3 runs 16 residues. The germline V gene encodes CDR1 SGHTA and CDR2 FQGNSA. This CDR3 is CASRQNRGASYNEQFF. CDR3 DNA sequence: TGTGCCAGCAGGCAAAACAGAGGGGCCTCATACAATGAGCAGTTCTTC.

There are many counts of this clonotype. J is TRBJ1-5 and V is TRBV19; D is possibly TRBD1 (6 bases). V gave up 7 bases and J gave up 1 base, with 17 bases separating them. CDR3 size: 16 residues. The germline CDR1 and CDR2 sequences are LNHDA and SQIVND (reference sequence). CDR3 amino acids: CASKGGAVRSNQPQHF. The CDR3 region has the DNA TGTGCCAGTAAGGGGGGAGCCGTCAGGAGCAATCAGCCCCAGCATTTT.

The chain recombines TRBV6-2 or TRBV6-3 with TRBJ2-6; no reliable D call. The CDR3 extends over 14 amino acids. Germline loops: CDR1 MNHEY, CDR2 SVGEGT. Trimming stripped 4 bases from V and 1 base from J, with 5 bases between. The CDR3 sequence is CASSFLSGANVLTF. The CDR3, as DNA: TGTGCCAGCAGTTTTTTGTCTGGGGCCAACGTCCTGACTTTC.

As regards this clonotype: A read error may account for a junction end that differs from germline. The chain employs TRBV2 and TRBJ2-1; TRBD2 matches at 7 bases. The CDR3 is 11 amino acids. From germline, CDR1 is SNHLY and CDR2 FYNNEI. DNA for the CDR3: TGTGCCAGCAGTGGGGAGGGAACGTCGGTCTTC. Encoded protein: CASSGEGTSVF.

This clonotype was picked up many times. CDR3 DNA sequence: TGCGCCAGCAGCTTGCAGGTCGACACCGGGGAGCTGTTTTTT. Its protein is CASSLQVDTGELFF. The chain employs TRBV5-1 and TRBJ2-2; D is unclear. The CDR3 has 14 residues. Germline CDR1 and CDR2: SGHRS and YFSETQ. Trimming pared 1 base from V and 3 bases from J, leaving 7 bases between.

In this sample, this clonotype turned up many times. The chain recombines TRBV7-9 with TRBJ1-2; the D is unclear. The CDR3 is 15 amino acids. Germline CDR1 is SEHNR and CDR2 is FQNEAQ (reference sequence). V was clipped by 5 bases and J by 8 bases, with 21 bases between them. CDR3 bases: TGTGCCAGCAGCCTCGACCCCACCACCTCTCAGGGCTACACCTTC. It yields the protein CASSLDPTTSQGYTF.

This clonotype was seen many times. CDR3 sequence reads: CASSSQGPDNEQFF. The CDR3, as DNA: TGTGCCAGCAGCTCTCAGGGACCAGACAATGAGCAGTTCTTC. This chain connects TRBV7-9 to TRBJ2-1; D possibly uses TRBD1 or TRBD2 (5 bases each). From germline, CDR1 is SEHNR and CDR2 FQNEAQ (reference sequence). There are 14 residues in the CDR3. V dropped 4 bases and J dropped 5 bases, with 12 bases sitting between them.

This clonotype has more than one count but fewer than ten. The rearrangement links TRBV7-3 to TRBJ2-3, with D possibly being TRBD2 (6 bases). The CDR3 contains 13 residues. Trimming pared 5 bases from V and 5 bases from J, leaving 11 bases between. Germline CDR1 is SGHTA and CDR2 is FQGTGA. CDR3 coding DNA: TGTGCCAGCAGCCCGGGACTCCGAGATACGCAGTATTTT. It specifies CASSPGLRDTQYF.

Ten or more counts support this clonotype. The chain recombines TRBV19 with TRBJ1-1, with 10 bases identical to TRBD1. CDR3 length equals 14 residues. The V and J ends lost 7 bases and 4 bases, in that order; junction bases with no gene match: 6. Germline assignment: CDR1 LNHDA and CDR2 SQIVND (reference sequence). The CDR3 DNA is TGTGCCAGTATCGCCGGGACAGGGGCCACTGAAGCTTTCTTT. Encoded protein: CASIAGTGATEAFF. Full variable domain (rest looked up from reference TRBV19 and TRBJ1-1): DGGITQSPKYLFRKEGQNVTLSCEQNLNHDAMYWYRQDPGQGLRLIYYSQIVNDFQKGDIAEGYSVSREKKESFPLTVTSAQKNPTAFYLCASIAGTGATEAFFGQGTRLTVV.

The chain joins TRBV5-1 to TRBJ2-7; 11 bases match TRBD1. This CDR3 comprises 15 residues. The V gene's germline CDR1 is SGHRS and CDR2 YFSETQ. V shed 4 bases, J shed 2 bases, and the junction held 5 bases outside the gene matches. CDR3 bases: TGCGCCAGCAGCCAGGGACAGGGGGACCCCTACGAGCAGTACTTC. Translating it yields CASSQGQGDPYEQYF.

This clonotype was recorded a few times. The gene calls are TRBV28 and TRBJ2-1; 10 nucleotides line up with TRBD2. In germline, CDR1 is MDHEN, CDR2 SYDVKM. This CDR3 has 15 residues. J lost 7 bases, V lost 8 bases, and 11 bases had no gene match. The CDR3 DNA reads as TGTGCCAGCCTTAGATTAGCGGGGGGCTTTAATGAGCAGTTCTTC. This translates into CASLRLAGGFNEQFF.

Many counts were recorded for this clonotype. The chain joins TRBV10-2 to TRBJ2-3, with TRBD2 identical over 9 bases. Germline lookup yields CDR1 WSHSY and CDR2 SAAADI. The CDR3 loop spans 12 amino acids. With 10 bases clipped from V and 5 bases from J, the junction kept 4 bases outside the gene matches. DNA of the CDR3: TGCGCCACCACAGCGGGAGGAGATACGCAGTATTTT. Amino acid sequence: CATTAGGDTQYF.

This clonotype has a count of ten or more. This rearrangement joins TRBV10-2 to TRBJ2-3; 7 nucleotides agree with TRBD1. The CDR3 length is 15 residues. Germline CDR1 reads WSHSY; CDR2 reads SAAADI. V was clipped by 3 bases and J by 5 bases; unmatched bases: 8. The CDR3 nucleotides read TGCGCCAGCAGTGAAGGCAGGGGGTTCGGAGATACGCAGTATTTT. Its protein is CASSEGRGFGDTQYF.

CDR3 DNA: TGTGCCAGTAGTATGGGCGGGAGCGACACCGGGGAGCTGTTTTTT. This encodes CASSMGGSDTGELFF. V and J are TRBV19 and TRBJ2-2, with 7 bases matching TRBD2. Germline V lookup: CDR1 LNHDA, CDR2 SQIVND (reference sequence). With 3 bases clipped from V and 3 bases from J, the junction kept 4 bases outside the gene matches. The CDR3 is made up of 15 amino acids.

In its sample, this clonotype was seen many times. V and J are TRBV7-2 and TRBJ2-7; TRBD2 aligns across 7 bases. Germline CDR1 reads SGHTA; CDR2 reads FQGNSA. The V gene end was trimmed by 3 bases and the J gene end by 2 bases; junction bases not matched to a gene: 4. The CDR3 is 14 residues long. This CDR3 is CASSFSGFAYEQYF. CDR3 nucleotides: TGTGCCAGCAGCTTTAGCGGGTTCGCCTACGAGCAGTACTTC.

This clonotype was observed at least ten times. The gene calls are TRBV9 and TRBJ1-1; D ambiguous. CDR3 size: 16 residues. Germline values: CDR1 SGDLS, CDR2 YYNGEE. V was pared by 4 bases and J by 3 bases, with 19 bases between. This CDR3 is CASSKLLRAADTEAFF. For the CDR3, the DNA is TGTGCCAGCAGCAAACTATTGCGGGCAGCCGACACTGAAGCTTTCTTT.

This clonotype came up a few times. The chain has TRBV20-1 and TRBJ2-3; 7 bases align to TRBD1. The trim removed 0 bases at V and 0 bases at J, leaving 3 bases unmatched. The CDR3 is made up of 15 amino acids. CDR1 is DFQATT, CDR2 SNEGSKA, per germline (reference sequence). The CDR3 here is CSARDGTASTDTQYF. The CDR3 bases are TGCAGTGCTAGAGATGGGACAGCCAGCACAGATACGCAGTATTTT.

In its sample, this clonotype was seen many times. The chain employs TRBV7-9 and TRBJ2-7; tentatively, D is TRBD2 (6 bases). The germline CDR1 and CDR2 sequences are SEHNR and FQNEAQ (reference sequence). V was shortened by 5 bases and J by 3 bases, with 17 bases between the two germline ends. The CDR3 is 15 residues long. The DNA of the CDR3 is TGTGCCAGCAGCCCAGACGGGGGAAGGGGCTACGAGCAGTACTTC. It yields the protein CASSPDGGRGYEQYF.

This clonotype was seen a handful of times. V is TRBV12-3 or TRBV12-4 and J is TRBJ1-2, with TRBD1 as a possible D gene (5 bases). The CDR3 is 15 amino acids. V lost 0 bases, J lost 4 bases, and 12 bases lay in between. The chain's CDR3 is CASSLAIGEVYGYTF. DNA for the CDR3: TGTGCCAGCAGTTTAGCGATAGGGGAGGTCTATGGCTACACCTTC.